These T cell receptor beta chains were read from a single sample in a study of PD-1 blockade in classical Hodgkin lymphoma. Sequenced by immunoSEQ multiplex PCR; TCRdb stores in-frame clones only, minus some. The sample comprises around 16,000 clones, 65% to 85% of which are singletons, and 30% to 45% rests with the top ten. The sequences come from peripheral blood mononuclear cells (PBMCs), collected before the second cycle of nivolumab. These receptors were obtained from a human donor with classical Hodgkin lymphoma. Both conserved end residues are trimmed from each CDR3.

j_call: TRBJ2-1; v_call: TRBV5-1; cdr3_aa: ASSSPPEGSYNEQF
j_call: TRBJ1-1; v_call: TRBV7-9; cdr3_aa: ASSLVQGPSEAF
j_call: TRBJ1-5; v_call: TRBV7-8; cdr3_aa: ASSLYPQGMRNQPQH
j_call: TRBJ2-5; v_call: TRBV7-6; cdr3_aa: ASTNRDDKY
j_call: TRBJ1-1; v_call: TRBV9; cdr3_aa: ASSTGSGTEAF
j_call: TRBJ1-6; v_call: TRBV30; cdr3_aa: AWSGTGHSPLH
j_call: TRBJ2-3; v_call: TRBV6-5; cdr3_aa: ASSYRTGGRGDTQY
j_call: TRBJ1-2; v_call: TRBV9; cdr3_aa: ASSALYRGSGRYT
j_call: TRBJ2-3; v_call: TRBV18; cdr3_aa: ASSPLSTDTQY
j_call: TRBJ2-3; v_call: TRBV4-2; cdr3_aa: ASSQNSGGAVDTQY
j_call: TRBJ2-2; v_call: TRBV18; cdr3_aa: ASSPGQDTGELF
j_call: TRBJ1-1; v_call: TRBV7-2; cdr3_aa: ASSSRNRENTEAF
j_call: TRBJ2-4; v_call: TRBV27; cdr3_aa: ASSLTGEKNIQY
j_call: TRBJ2-1; v_call: TRBV28; cdr3_aa: ASHATAPQGNSYNEQF
j_call: TRBJ1-2; v_call: TRBV11-2; cdr3_aa: ASSLQTGGLGYT
j_call: TRBJ1-2; v_call: TRBV10-3; cdr3_aa: AITRQGIGYGYT
j_call: TRBJ2-1; v_call: TRBV7-9; cdr3_aa: ASSPGLAEFDEQF
j_call: TRBJ2-2; v_call: TRBV5-4; cdr3_aa: ASSGLTRNAGELF
j_call: TRBJ1-1; v_call: TRBV14; cdr3_aa: ASSQGPSSRSF
j_call: TRBJ2-7; v_call: TRBV30; cdr3_aa: AWSVLGSEQY